Given below is one T cell receptor beta chain in context. TCRdb's copy holds only in-frame clones and misses some; the assay was immunoSEQ multiplex PCR. The sample holds fewer than 30,000 clones; 60% to 85% are singletons and the top ten take 15% to 20%. These data originate in a study of neoadjuvant nivolumab and ipilimumab in lung cancer. Germline CDR1 KGHSH, CDR2 LQKENI. The CDR3 extends over 13 amino acids. V was clipped by 4 bases and J by 1 base, with 7 bases between them. This chain connects TRBV18 to TRBJ1-1; D is possibly TRBD1 (6 bases). The sequence derives from an adult with non-small cell lung cancer. The sample in question was tumor tissue, obtained after neoadjuvant nivolumab, alone or with ipilimumab, at or shortly before surgery. This chain's CDR3 is CASSLDRNTEAFF. The CDR3, as DNA: TGTGCCAGCTCACTGGACAGGAACACTGAAGCTTTCTTT.